This T cell receptor beta chain was captured by sequencing in a study of identical twins. This clonotype was observed a few times. The CDR3 consists of 14 residues. CDR1 SQVTM and CDR2 ANQGSEA come from the germline V gene. V shed 6 bases and J 3 bases; nucleotides not matched to a gene: 7. After template switching added a universal primer site, the resulting cDNA carried unique molecular identifiers. TCRdb re-called the 5' RACE reads with MiXCR, one entry per CDR3 protein. The sample holds around 690,000 distinct CDR3 sequences; 21% are singletons and the top ten take 4% to 5.5%. The same sample was also used in a study of T cells expressing NK-cell markers. That investigation notes: For 5 to 7 donors, the dominant NKG2C+ clonotypes made up about 1.0-7.5% of their CD8+ T cells. The same clonotypes also predominated in the CD3+CD56-NKG2C+ fraction of a handful of donors.

This clonotype was sampled from a woman aged 18 to 35 in good health. Sequencing was carried out using PBMCs. The chain joins TRBV29-1 to TRBJ2-7; 11 bases align to TRBD2. Here the CDR3 reads CSVAGLAGFYEQYF. DNA of the CDR3: TGCAGCGTCGCCGGACTAGCGGGCTTCTACGAGCAGTACTTC.